These T cell receptor beta chains were read from a single sample in a study of T cells in Graves' hyperthyroidism and ophthalmopathy. TCRdb analysed the multiplex PCR reads with MiXCR anew, one entry per CDR3 protein. The data contain around 250,000 distinct CDR3 sequences, around 25% of them seen just once; the ten biggest clones take up approximately 35%. Material: blood. The receptors stem from a woman in her thirties or forties with Graves' ophthalmopathy. Each CDR3 is given with its conserved first and last residue. D genes are given only for firm matches. The size of a clone is reported for some rows only, either as once, few or many, or as a class for expanded clones.

j_call	clone_size	v_call	d_call	cdr3_aa	cdr3_nt
TRBJ1-5	few	TRBV20-1	NA	CSARAEGDQPQHF	TGCAGTGCTAGAGCGGAGGGGGATCAGCCCCAGCATTTT
TRBJ1-1	NA	TRBV20-1	TRBD1	CSARAGQGTIMNTEAFF	TGCAGTGCTAGGGCGGGACAGGGGACGATCATGAACACTGAAGCTTTCTTT
TRBJ1-5	many	TRBV25-1	TRBD1	CASTHVSSGTGDDSNQPQHF	TGTGCCAGCACCCACGTAAGCTCCGGGACAGGGGACGATAGCAATCAGCCCCAGCATTTT
TRBJ2-7	NA	TRBV10-3	NA	CAISESIGMFYEQYF	TGTGCCATCAGTGAGTCGATAGGGATGTTCTACGAGCAGTACTTC
TRBJ2-7	many	TRBV6-5	NA	CASSYISTYEQYF	TGTGCCAGCAGTTACATCTCCACCTACGAGCAGTACTTC
TRBJ2-2	many	TRBV5-5	TRBD2	CASSLLATTGELFF	TGTGCCAGCAGCCTACTAGCGACCACCGGGGAGCTGTTTTTT
TRBJ2-7	many	TRBV7-9	NA	CASSKDYEQYF	TGTGCCAGCAGCAAAGACTACGAGCAGTACTTC
TRBJ2-7	many	TRBV25-1	NA	CASSGGRDFYEQYF	TGTGCCAGCAGTGGTGGGCGGGACTTCTACGAGCAGTACTTC
TRBJ2-5	NA	TRBV28	NA	CASSTYKGGEKTQYF	TGTGCCAGCAGTACATATAAGGGAGGAGAAAAGACCCAGTACTTC
TRBJ2-1	many	TRBV29-1	NA	CSVEGRNEQFF	TGCAGCGTTGAGGGGAGGAATGAGCAGTTCTTC
TRBJ2-5	few	TRBV27	NA	CASDLLRGRLKETQYF	TGTGCCAGCGACCTTTTGAGGGGTAGACTGAAAGAGACCCAGTACTTC
TRBJ1-1	many	TRBV6-1	TRBD1	CATRTGQGTTEAFF	TGTGCCACCAGAACGGGACAGGGAACAACTGAAGCTTTCTTT
TRBJ2-5	NA	TRBV15	TRBD1	CATSRSTGGQETQYF	TGTGCCACCAGCAGATCCACAGGGGGCCAAGAGACCCAGTACTTC
TRBJ1-2	many	TRBV20-1	NA	CSARGGGVYNGYTF	TGCAGTGCTAGAGGAGGGGGGGTTTATAATGGCTACACCTTC
TRBJ1-2	NA	TRBV4-2	TRBD1	CASSRSGQGYYGYTF	TGTGCCAGCAGCCGATCGGGACAGGGGTACTATGGCTACACCTTC
TRBJ2-4	few	TRBV30	NA	CAWNSRQKNIQYF	TGTGCCTGGAACTCTCGACAAAAAAACATTCAGTACTTC
TRBJ2-7	NA	TRBV6-4	NA	CASSRQAGYEQYF	TGTGCCAGCAGTAGACAGGCGGGGTACGAGCAGTACTTC
TRBJ2-7	few	TRBV6-2/TRBV6-3	TRBD1	CASCGTGGYEQYF	TGTGCCAGCTGTGGGACAGGGGGCTACGAGCAGTACTTC
TRBJ2-5	many	TRBV14	TRBD2	CASSQDGGLAGETQYF	TGTGCCAGCAGCCAAGATGGGGGACTAGCGGGAGAGACCCAGTACTTC
TRBJ1-2	many	TRBV20-1	NA	CSARVAGDDGYTF	TGCAGTGCTAGAGTGGCAGGGGACGATGGCTACACCTTC
TRBJ1-2	NA	TRBV28	NA	CASGERPYGYTF	TGTGCCAGCGGAGAGAGGCCCTATGGCTACACCTTC
TRBJ2-5	many	TRBV18	NA	CASSPEQETQYF	TGTGCCAGCTCACCGGAACAAGAGACCCAGTACTTC
TRBJ2-5	many	TRBV11-2	NA	CASSPQGGRYQETQYF	TGTGCCAGCAGCCCCCAGGGGGGCAGGTACCAAGAGACCCAGTACTTC
TRBJ2-7	few	TRBV12-3/TRBV12-4	TRBD2	CASSQRLADEQYF	TGTGCCAGCAGTCAAAGACTAGCGGACGAGCAGTACTTC
TRBJ1-5	NA	TRBV12-3/TRBV12-4	NA	CASSFGGGGSNQPQHF	TGTGCCAGCAGTTTTGGGGGGGGCGGGAGCAATCAGCCCCAGCATTTT
TRBJ1-1	once	TRBV5-1	NA	CASTTGHLNTEAFF	TGCGCCAGCACCACCGGGCATTTGAACACTGAAGCTTTCTTT
TRBJ2-7	many	TRBV4-2	TRBD2	CASSQAPGGLAGVEQYF	TGTGCCAGCAGCCAAGCCCCCGGAGGACTAGCGGGAGTCGAGCAGTACTTC
TRBJ2-1	NA	TRBV11-2	TRBD1	CASSLDRTGGMNEQFF	TGTGCCAGCAGCTTAGATAGGACAGGGGGCATGAATGAGCAGTTCTTC
TRBJ1-1	many	TRBV6-1	NA	CASSRTGSEAFF	TGTGCCAGCTCAAGGACGGGATCTGAAGCTTTCTTT
TRBJ2-6	NA	TRBV24-1	NA	CATSDGPSSGANVLTF	TGTGCCACCAGTGATGGACCGTCCTCTGGGGCCAACGTCCTGACTTTC
TRBJ1-5	few	TRBV4-2	TRBD1	CASSQGAGTGGRDQPQHF	TGTGCCAGCAGCCAAGGGGCCGGGACAGGGGGCCGCGATCAGCCCCAGCATTTT
TRBJ1-1	NA	TRBV6-1	NA	CATPAGPNTEAFF	TGTGCAACCCCCGCGGGGCCGAACACTGAAGCTTTCTTT
TRBJ2-5	many	TRBV5-1	TRBD1	CASSLALGQGSETQYF	TGCGCCAGCAGCTTGGCTTTGGGACAGGGGTCAGAGACCCAGTACTTC
TRBJ2-5	NA	TRBV7-2	NA	CASSLQRLSETQYF	TGTGCCAGCAGCCTCCAGCGGTTATCAGAGACCCAGTACTTC
TRBJ2-7	many	TRBV2	NA	CASSGTGFEQYF	TGTGCCAGCAGTGGAACAGGGTTTGAGCAGTACTTC
TRBJ2-6	NA	TRBV15	NA	CATSIRDGGRDAGANVLTF	TGTGCCACCAGCATACGGGACGGGGGCAGGGACGCTGGGGCCAACGTCCTGACTTTC
TRBJ1-1	many	TRBV2	NA	CASSEQGAQRNTEAFF	TGTGCCAGCAGTGAGCAAGGGGCGCAAAGGAACACTGAAGCTTTCTTT
TRBJ2-5	many	TRBV18	TRBD2	CASSPGTSGSLRETQYF	TGTGCCAGCTCACCGGGGACTAGCGGGAGTCTTCGAGAGACCCAGTACTTC
TRBJ1-1	many	TRBV25-1	TRBD1	CASRETGALNTEAFF	TGTGCCAGCAGGGAGACAGGGGCCTTGAACACTGAAGCTTTCTTT
TRBJ2-7	NA	TRBV27	NA	CASSPLTQETYEQYF	TGTGCCAGCAGCCCCTTAACCCAGGAAACCTACGAGCAGTACTTC
TRBJ1-3	NA	TRBV6-1	NA	CASCTNSGNTIYF	TGTGCCAGCTGTACAAACTCTGGAAACACCATATATTTT
TRBJ2-4	few	TRBV24-1	TRBD2	CATSDAGTRQNIQYF	TGTGCCACCAGTGACGCCGGGACTAGACAGAACATTCAGTACTTC
TRBJ1-2	many	TRBV28	TRBD1	CASFVTGTGAHGYTF	TGTGCCAGTTTCGTGACCGGGACAGGGGCTCATGGCTACACCTTC
TRBJ2-5	NA	TRBV27	NA	CASIPFRRNQETQYF	TGTGCCAGCATCCCCTTCCGGAGAAACCAAGAGACCCAGTACTTC
TRBJ1-5	NA	TRBV20-1	NA	CSASPVGQPQHF	TGCAGTGCTAGTCCGGTAGGACAGCCCCAGCATTTT
TRBJ2-5	many	TRBV11-2	NA	CASSLIFGEETQYF	TGTGCCAGCAGCTTGATTTTCGGGGAAGAGACCCAGTACTTC
TRBJ2-7	NA	TRBV28	TRBD2	CASSEASGRRNEQYF	TGTGCCAGCAGTGAGGCTAGCGGGAGGAGGAACGAGCAGTACTTC
TRBJ1-1	many	TRBV5-1	TRBD1	CASSKDRVDTEAFF	TGCGCCAGCAGCAAGGACAGGGTTGACACTGAAGCTTTCTTT
TRBJ2-1	few	TRBV3-1	NA	CASRGVGNEQFF	TGTGCCAGCAGGGGAGTCGGGAATGAGCAGTTCTTC
TRBJ2-7	many	TRBV28	NA	CASSRALGNYEQYF	TGTGCCAGCAGTCGGGCTCTCGGGAATTACGAGCAGTACTTC
TRBJ2-7	NA	TRBV13	NA	CASTSRDTGYEQYF	TGTGCCAGCACTAGCCGGGACACCGGCTACGAGCAGTACTTC